These 9 T cell receptor beta chains were all obtained from the same sample, sequenced in a study of T cell repertoires in cytomegalovirus infection. One entry per CDR3 protein results from TCRdb running MiXCR on the reads. The table has roughly 630,000 distinct CDR3 sequences, 20% to 25% seen once; the top ten hold less than 10%. The sequencing sample was made of CD8+ T cells from PBMCs. Receptor source: a human donor in good health (CMV status not recorded). Some clones in this sample may be carry-over from other donors' samples.

A few counts support this clonotype. The chain links TRBV2 to TRBJ2-7; D is unclear. Germline loops: CDR1 SNHLY, CDR2 FYNNEI. The CDR3 is made up of 13 amino acids. The V end lost 3 bases, the J end lost 3 bases, and 9 bases lay between the germline ends. For the CDR3, the DNA is TGTGCCAGCAGTGAGGCTGCAAACTACGAGCAGTACTTC. It translates to CASSEAANYEQYF.

The CDR3 here is CSVEDRSTIGYTF. For the CDR3, the DNA is TGCAGCGTTGAAGATCGCAGTACTATTGGCTACACCTTC. The chain joins TRBV29-1 to TRBJ1-2; D remains unclear. Trimming removed 0 bases from V and 7 bases from J, with 12 bases in between. Germline assignment: CDR1 SQVTM and CDR2 ANQGSEA. This CDR3 comprises 13 residues.

On this clonotype: The conserved phenylalanine or tryptophan normally closing the CDR3 is absent here, so this likely arose from a read error. The rearrangement uses TRBV2 and TRBJ2-1, with D tentatively TRBD2 (6 bases). The germline V gene has CDR1 SNHLY and CDR2 FYNNEI. The CDR3 is 16 amino acids. V was pared by 1 base and J by 4 bases, with 14 bases between. For the CDR3, the DNA is TGTGCCAGCAGTGAAGGTGGGGGGATCCCATACAATGAGCAGTTCTCC. Its protein is CASSEGGGIPYNEQFS.

This clonotype showed up just a few times. V gene TRBV6-5 combines with J gene TRBJ2-4; 10 bases agree with TRBD1. The length of the CDR3 is 22 residues. V dropped 6 bases and J dropped 0; count of bases not matched to a gene: 23. Germline values: CDR1 MNHEY, CDR2 SVGAGI. CDR3 coding DNA: TGTGCCAGCAGCCGCCGGGACAGGGGCGAGCCCCGTCAAAAACTAGCCAAAAACATTCAGTACTTC. Its translation: CASSRRDRGEPRQKLAKNIQYF.

The chain recombines TRBV27 with TRBJ1-2; no reliable D call. The CDR3 sequence is 14 residues long. Germline CDR1 is MNHEY and CDR2 is SMNVEV (reference sequence). Trimming took 4 bases from V and 4 from J, leaving 13 bases between them. The CDR3 is CASSSKPEFYGYTF. CDR3 coding DNA: TGTGCCAGCAGTTCAAAGCCGGAGTTCTATGGCTACACCTTC.

This clonotype was observed a few times. The chain links TRBV13 to TRBJ2-5; D is undetermined. Trimming left V 3 bases short and J 2 bases short, with 16 bases between. The CDR3 runs 16 residues. Germline V gene data show CDR1 as PRHDT and CDR2 as FYEKMQ (reference sequence). CDR3 nucleotides: TGTGCCAGCAGCTTCCGCCCGAGGAGAAAGCAAGAGACCCAGTACTTC. Translation gives CASSFRPRRKQETQYF.

V usage is TRBV7-3 and J usage is TRBJ2-3; TRBD1 agrees at 7 bases. V lost 4 bases and J lost 2; bases outside the gene matches: 6. In germline, CDR1 is SGHTA, CDR2 FQGTGA. The length of the CDR3 is 15 residues. This CDR3 reads CASSYRQGFTDTQYF. DNA for the CDR3: TGTGCCAGCAGCTACAGACAGGGTTTCACAGATACGCAGTATTTT.

This chain joins TRBV2 and TRBJ2-1; TRBD2 agrees at 13 bases. The CDR3 is made up of 16 amino acids. Germline trimming cut 6 bases from V and 5 bases from J; bases unmatched to any gene: 7. CDR1 is SNHLY, CDR2 FYNNEI, per germline. CDR3 bases: TGTGCCAGCAGAGGGACTAGCGGGGTGATACACAATGAGCAGTTCTTC. It encodes CASRGTSGVIHNEQFF.

This clonotype came up a few times. This sequence joins TRBV12-3 or TRBV12-4 and TRBJ2-7, with TRBD2 matching 8 bases. This CDR3 has 13 residues. After removal of 6 bases from V and 5 bases from J, the junction contained 6 bases not matched to a gene. The CDR3 nucleotides are TGTGCCAGCAGCCGGACTAGCTTTGACGAGCAGTACTTC. This translates into CASSRTSFDEQYF.